The rows below give T cell receptor beta chains drawn from one sample of a study of CD8+ T cells in alopecia areata. Generated by immunoSEQ multiplex PCR, the TCRdb table keeps only in-frame clones and is missing some. The sample lists approximately 200,000 clones; around 60% were seen once. Sample: CD4+ T cells sorted from blood, taken at week 4, from a patient treated with tofacitinib. The receptor set was obtained from a human donor with alopecia areata. Each CDR3 is given with its conserved first and last residue. Each record gives: V gene, clone size, D gene, J gene, CDR3 protein, CDR3 DNA. A D gene is named only where the DNA matches it firmly. Some rows mark clone size as missing; the rest say once, few, many or name a class of expanded clone.

>TRBV30|.|.|TRBJ2-7
CAWNPATLTSYEQYF
TGTGCCTGGAACCCCGCGACACTTACTTCCTACGAGCAGTACTTC
>TRBV5-1|.|TRBD2|TRBJ2-7
CASNLGEGSYEQYF
TGCGCCAGCAATCTAGGGGAGGGCTCCTACGAGCAGTACTTC
>TRBV4-1|.|TRBD1|TRBJ2-5
CASSRDREETQYF
TGCGCCAGCAGCCGGGACAGGGAAGAGACCCAGTACTTC
>TRBV5-1|.|.|TRBJ2-1
CASSFRGRNNEQFF
TGCGCCAGCAGCTTTCGGGGGAGGAACAATGAGCAGTTCTTC
>TRBV30|few|TRBD1|TRBJ1-6
CAWTRGRESPLHF
TGTGCCTGGACCAGGGGGCGAGAATCACCCCTCCACTTT
>TRBV7-8|.|.|TRBJ1-2
CASSLGGGYGYTF
TGTGCCAGCAGCTTAGGAGGGGGCTATGGCTACACCTTC
>TRBV29-1|.|TRBD1|TRBJ2-7
CSVEQGAYEQYF
TGCAGCGTTGAACAGGGGGCTTACGAGCAGTACTTC
>TRBV7-2|.|TRBD1|TRBJ2-2
CASSRQGVGTGELFF
TGTGCCAGCAGCCGACAGGGGGTCGGTACCGGGGAGCTGTTTTTT
>TRBV28|few|.|TRBJ1-5
CASSLVWGLNQPQHF
TGTGCCAGCAGCTTGGTGTGGGGACTTAATCAGCCCCAGCATTTT
>TRBV6-8|.|.|TRBJ2-5
CAFRGRDQYQETQYF
TGTGCCTTCAGGGGACGGGACCAGTACCAAGAGACCCAGTACTTC
>TRBV25-1|.|.|TRBJ1-6
CASRGQGGSPLHF
TGTGCCAGCAGGGGGCAGGGAGGTTCACCCCTCCACTTT
>TRBV2|.|.|TRBJ2-3
CAVGAATSTDTQYF
TGTGCAGTAGGGGCGGCGACTAGCACAGATACGCAGTATTTT
>TRBV4-2|.|.|TRBJ2-2
CASSYQENTGELFF
TGTGCCAGCAGCTACCAGGAGAACACCGGGGAGCTGTTTTTT
>TRBV28|few|TRBD1|TRBJ1-6
CASSIGQDNSPLHF
TGTGCCAGCAGTATCGGACAGGATAATTCACCCCTCCACTTT
>TRBV30|few|.|TRBJ1-6
CASGRGMGNSPLHF
TGTGCCTCCGGGCGGGGGATGGGAAATTCACCCCTCCACTTT
>TRBV6-1|.|.|TRBJ1-1
CASAGGGMNTEAFF
TGTGCCAGCGCGGGAGGGGGAATGAACACTGAAGCTTTCTTT
>TRBV2|.|TRBD2|TRBJ2-1
CASSPGRVEQFF
TGTGCCAGCAGCCCGGGGAGGGTTGAGCAGTTCTTC